What follows are 19 T cell receptor beta chains derived from one specimen sequenced in a study of shared clonotypes between healthy human individuals. Clones were sequenced by immunoSEQ multiplex PCR, and TCRdb holds only the in-frame ones, with some missing. The sample includes 1,500,000 or so clones, around 98.5% seen only once; the top ten take approximately 0.4%. The sample comprised naive CD4+ T cells sorted from blood. Indicated subset: CD45RA+ positively selected. Source of these receptors: a man aged 30 to 45 in good health.

The chain combines TRBV5-3 with TRBJ2-3; 7 bases line up with TRBD1. TRBV5-3 is treated as an ORF (open reading frame) with a function not yet certain. CDR3 length: 15 amino acids. The J segment lost 4 bases and the V segment lost 0 bases, leaving 5 bases of the junction unmatched. The CDR3 bases are TGTGCCAGAAGCTTGGACAGGGGACAACCAGATACGCAGTATTTT. This encodes CARSLDRGQPDTQYF.

This clone was seen more than once but under ten times. The rearrangement joins TRBV7-2 to TRBJ2-4; tentative D call: TRBD2 (6 bases). This CDR3 is 16 amino acids long. Trimming cost V 1 base and J 0 bases, with 10 bases left between them. From germline, CDR1 is SGHTA and CDR2 FQGNSA. The chain's CDR3 is CASSLEGGLAKNIQYF. In nucleotides, the CDR3 is TGTGCCAGCAGCTTAGAGGGAGGACTAGCCAAAAACATTCAGTACTTC.

The chain uses TRBV30 and TRBJ1-4; 8 bases fit TRBD1. CDR1 GTSNPN and CDR2 SVGIG come from the germline V gene (reference sequence). The CDR3 extends over 15 amino acids. The trim removed 3 bases at V and 4 bases at J, leaving 7 bases unmatched. DNA of the CDR3: TGTGCCTGGAGGGGAAAACAGGGGGGTAATGAAAAACTGTTTTTT. Amino acids: CAWRGKQGGNEKLFF.

This rearrangement joins TRBV7-9 to TRBJ1-4; 8 bases agree with TRBD1. J was trimmed by 2 bases and V by 5 bases; bases with no gene match: 7. The CDR3 consists of 16 residues. Per germline, CDR1 SEHNR and CDR2 FQNEAQ (reference sequence). The CDR3 reads CASSPDRVFTNEKLFF. CDR3 in DNA: TGTGCCAGCAGCCCGGACAGGGTTTTTACTAATGAAAAACTGTTTTTT.

The chain carries TRBV4-1 and TRBJ2-1, with D possibly TRBD2 on 5 matching bases. The length of the CDR3 is 17 residues. Trimming pared 2 bases from V and 2 bases from J, leaving 16 bases between. CDR1 MGHRA and CDR2 YSYEKL come from the germline V gene. This CDR3 reads CASSQRLAGETYNEQFF. The CDR3 DNA reads TGCGCCAGCAGCCAACGGCTAGCCGGAGAAACCTACAATGAGCAGTTCTTC.

The chain is built from TRBV7-6 and TRBJ2-1; 9 positions agree with TRBD2. V gave up 4 bases and J gave up 15 bases; unmatched junction bases: 10. CDR3 length: 13 amino acids. The germline V gene encodes CDR1 SGHVS and CDR2 FNYEAQ. CDR3 bases: TGTGCCAGCAGCTCGCCCCCAGGACTAGCGCTGTTCTTC. Its protein is CASSSPPGLALFF.

This chain links TRBV11-2 with TRBJ1-3; the D gene is possibly TRBD1 (5 bases). Trimming stripped 4 bases from V and 0 bases from J, with 10 bases between. This CDR3 has 15 residues. CDR1 and CDR2 (germline): SGHAT, FQNNGV. The CDR3 DNA reads as TGTGCCAGCAGCTCAGGGTTGAACTCTGGAAACACCATATATTTT. It encodes CASSSGLNSGNTIYF.

This chain joins TRBV9 and TRBJ2-3; 9 positions match TRBD1. Germline V gene lookup returns CDR1 SGDLS and CDR2 YYNGEE. The CDR3 sequence is 14 residues long. The ends lost 3 bases at V and 9 bases at J; junction bases unmatched: 8. The CDR3 nucleotides are TGTGCCAGCAGCGAGCGACCACAGGGGGCCACGCAGTATTTT. Its protein is CASSERPQGATQYF.

This clone was seen ten or more times. The V call is TRBV18, the J call TRBJ2-7; D perhaps matches TRBD1 (6 bases). Germline CDR1 is KGHSH and CDR2 is LQKENI. V was cut by 2 bases and J by 4 bases, with 12 bases left in between. The CDR3 runs to 14 residues. CDR3 sequence reads: CASSPKQGGYEQYF. The CDR3 DNA reads TGTGCCAGCTCACCAAAACAGGGTGGTTACGAGCAGTACTTC.

This chain connects TRBV5-4 to TRBJ2-1; 9 bases are shared with TRBD2. V gave up 5 bases and J gave up 5 bases; unmatched junction bases: 5. Looked up from germline, CDR1 is SGHNT and CDR2 is YYREEE (reference sequence). This CDR3 contains 14 residues. DNA for the CDR3: TGTGCCAGCAGTACCGGGACTAGCAACAATGAGCAGTTCTTC. The encoded protein is CASSTGTSNNEQFF.

The J gene is TRBJ2-7, the V gene TRBV6-6; TRBD2 matches 9 bases. This CDR3 contains 16 residues. V was pared by 7 bases and J by 4 bases, with 14 bases of the junction left unmatched. Germline V gene sequence: CDR1 MNHNY, CDR2 SVGAGI (reference sequence). The CDR3 reads CASTPAGLAGFYEQYF. The CDR3 DNA reads as TGTGCCAGCACCCCCGCGGGTCTAGCGGGATTTTACGAGCAGTACTTC.

This clone came up a few times. Other DNA sequences in this specimen translate into the identical CDR3. This chain uses TRBV30 with TRBJ2-7; the D gene is possibly TRBD2 (6 bases). This CDR3 is built from 11 residues. V was cut by 4 bases and J by 2 bases, with 6 bases left in between. Germline V gene lookup returns CDR1 GTSNPN and CDR2 SVGIG (reference sequence). The CDR3 DNA reads as TGTGCCTGGACGGGAGCCTACGAGCAGTACTTC. Encoded protein: CAWTGAYEQYF.

This clone came up once. The genes are TRBV7-9 and TRBJ2-3; 8 bases map to TRBD2. The CDR3 runs 16 residues. Germline CDR1 and CDR2: SEHNR and FQNEAQ (reference sequence). V shed 6 bases and J 0 bases; nucleotides not matched to a gene: 8. The CDR3 DNA follows: TGTGCCAGCAGTCCTGGACTAGCCCTAAGCACAGATACGCAGTATTTT. Protein sequence: CASSPGLALSTDTQYF.

As concerns this clone: Different DNA sequences within this sample yield the same CDR3. V usage is TRBV7-2 and J usage is TRBJ1-1, with D unclear. The CDR3 sequence is 12 residues long. Between the trimmed V and J ends, which lost 1 base and 3 bases, there was a span of 3 bases. The germline gives CDR1 SGHTA, CDR2 FQGNSA. CDR3 coding DNA: TGTGCCAGCAGCTTAGAGTACACTGAAGCTTTCTTT. This translates into CASSLEYTEAFF.

The rearrangement joins TRBV7-2 to TRBJ2-7; D ambiguous. Germline V gene lookup returns CDR1 SGHTA and CDR2 FQGNSA. V was cut by 5 bases and J by 6 bases, with 11 bases left in between. The CDR3 sequence is 12 residues long. CDR3 protein: CASSGIVPEQYF. CDR3 DNA sequence: TGTGCCAGCAGCGGGATAGTTCCCGAGCAGTACTTC.

This rearrangement joins TRBV5-6 to TRBJ1-1; D may be TRBD1 (5 bases). This CDR3 spans 16 amino acids. Germline V lookup: CDR1 SGHDT, CDR2 YYEEEE. Trimming pared 0 bases from V and 0 bases from J, leaving 12 bases between. For the CDR3, the DNA is TGTGCCAGCAGCTTGGCCGAAGGGGCCCTGAACACTGAAGCTTTCTTT. Its protein product is CASSLAEGALNTEAFF.

As concerns this clone: One end of the junction does not line up with germline, which may come from a read error. The chain links TRBV5-1 to TRBJ2-1; 11 bases match TRBD2. This CDR3 contains 16 residues. Germline V CDR1 and CDR2: SGHRS, YFSETQ. CDR3 amino acids: CASSLYGTSGSGAQLF. CDR3 DNA: TGCGCCAGCAGCTTATACGGGACTAGCGGCAGTGGAGCGCAGCTCTTC.

The rearrangement uses TRBV7-9 and TRBJ1-5, with 7 positions matching TRBD1. Germline V gene data show CDR1 as SEHNR and CDR2 as FQNEAQ (reference sequence). Trimming cost V 3 bases and J 0 bases; bases outside gene matches: 2. CDR3 length: 15 residues. CDR3 residues: CASSFGTDSNQPQHF. The CDR3 DNA follows: TGTGCCAGCAGCTTTGGGACAGATAGCAATCAGCCCCAGCATTTT.

The chain joins TRBV10-3 to TRBJ1-2; no clear D. This CDR3 comprises 15 residues. Germline V CDR1 and CDR2: ENHRY, SYGVKD. V lost 4 bases and J 2 bases, leaving 14 bases between the germline ends. In DNA, the CDR3 is TGTGCCATCAGTGGACCTTGGGCAGCCAACTATGGCTACACCTTC. Protein product: CAISGPWAANYGYTF.